The TCR beta chain described here comes from a study of blood T cells in healthy people across ages. Alongside a J-beta primer mix, a sample-barcoded 5' primer served in a second PCR lasting about 7 to 12 cycles. The template-switch adaptor was a 5' adaptor with 12 random nucleotides. It tagged each cDNA molecule. TCRdb analysed the 5' RACE reads with MiXCR anew, one entry per CDR3 protein. The sample holds roughly 1,300,000 distinct CDR3 sequences; approximately 59% are singletons and the top ten take 5% to 7%. The donors, all healthy, were Caucasians living in Russia, aged about 6 to 95. Per individual sample, total RNA of at least 6 micrograms was extracted. In regard to this clonotype: Its antigen is unknown.

Study results and caveats: Fewer expanded clones and more diversity marked long-lived versus aged donors.

The V gene lost 7 bases and the J gene lost 2 bases, with 8 bases spanning the gap. This CDR3 region has 12 residues. From germline, CDR1 is MNHNY and CDR2 SVGAGI (reference sequence). The source of this sequence is a man aged 18-30 years in good health. Specimen: blood. The chain uses TRBV6-6 and TRBJ1-1; D is undetermined. The CDR3 nucleotides are TGTGCCAGCAAAGTAGTTAACACTGAAGCTTTCTTT. Translated, it gives CASKVVNTEAFF.